Listed below are T cell receptor beta chains from one sample, sequenced in a study of T cells in Graves' hyperthyroidism and ophthalmopathy. TCRdb re-called the multiplex PCR reads with MiXCR, one entry per CDR3 protein. The top ten hold roughly 49% of the sample, which has 300,000 to 400,000 distinct CDR3 sequences, 15% to 20% seen once. The sequencing input was blood. These receptors came from a woman in her forties or fifties with Graves' hyperthyroidism. Both conserved end residues are part of each CDR3. D genes are given only for firm matches. The size of a clone is reported for some rows only, either as once, few or many, or as a class for expanded clones.

v_call: TRBV7-3
j_call: TRBJ1-1
d_call: .
clone_size: many
cdr3_nt: TGTGCCAGCAGCTTATCAGGGATGAACACTGAAGCTTTCTTT
cdr3_aa: CASSLSGMNTEAFF

v_call: TRBV25-1
j_call: TRBJ2-3
d_call: TRBD1
clone_size: few
cdr3_nt: TGTGCCAGCAGGAAGACAGGGGTAGATACGCAGTATTTT
cdr3_aa: CASRKTGVDTQYF

v_call: TRBV11-2
j_call: TRBJ1-2
d_call: TRBD1
clone_size: many
cdr3_nt: TGTGCCAGCACCTTCTTCCACCGGGACAGGGGGACGGTCGGCTATGGCTACACCTTC
cdr3_aa: CASTFFHRDRGTVGYGYTF

v_call: TRBV28
j_call: TRBJ1-4
d_call: .
clone_size: many
cdr3_nt: TGTGCCAGCAGTTTAGACAGGCTCGGCGAAAAACTGTTTTTT
cdr3_aa: CASSLDRLGEKLFF

v_call: TRBV4-2
j_call: TRBJ2-2
d_call: .
clone_size: many
cdr3_nt: TGTGCCAGCAGCCAAGGCGAGGCGTGGCGCGGCGGCGGGGAGCTGTTTTTT
cdr3_aa: CASSQGEAWRGGGELFF

v_call: TRBV5-8
j_call: TRBJ2-5
d_call: TRBD2
clone_size: .
cdr3_nt: TGTGCCAGCAGCTTGGTCGCGGGGGGAGTAGAGACCCAGTACTTC
cdr3_aa: CASSLVAGGVETQYF

v_call: TRBV13
j_call: TRBJ1-2
d_call: TRBD1
clone_size: many
cdr3_nt: TGTGCCAGCAGCCAGCGTGTGGGGACAGGGGATGGCTACACCTTC
cdr3_aa: CASSQRVGTGDGYTF

v_call: TRBV20-1
j_call: TRBJ2-7
d_call: .
clone_size: .
cdr3_nt: TGCAGTGCTAGACTAGCCCAGGTCGAGCAGTACTTC
cdr3_aa: CSARLAQVEQYF

v_call: TRBV10-3
j_call: TRBJ1-5
d_call: TRBD1
clone_size: .
cdr3_nt: TGTGCCATCAGTGAGGACAGGGAGTATCAGCCCCAGCATTTT
cdr3_aa: CAISEDREYQPQHF

v_call: TRBV7-9
j_call: TRBJ2-1
d_call: .
clone_size: .
cdr3_nt: TGTGCCAGCAGCTGGCAAGGGGGGCCTTACAATGAGCAGTTCTTC
cdr3_aa: CASSWQGGPYNEQFF

v_call: TRBV7-3
j_call: TRBJ2-2
d_call: .
clone_size: .
cdr3_nt: TGTGCCAGCAGCTTAGCTGCTGAGCGGGTCAACACCGGGGAGCTGTTTTTT
cdr3_aa: CASSLAAERVNTGELFF

v_call: TRBV5-1
j_call: TRBJ1-1
d_call: .
clone_size: .
cdr3_nt: TGCGCCAGCAGCGCCAACGAAATGAACACTGAAGCTTTCTTT
cdr3_aa: CASSANEMNTEAFF

v_call: TRBV2
j_call: TRBJ1-4
d_call: .
clone_size: .
cdr3_nt: TGTGCCAGCAGTGTGGACAGAGACGATGAAAAACTGTTTTTT
cdr3_aa: CASSVDRDDEKLFF

v_call: TRBV3-1
j_call: TRBJ2-1
d_call: TRBD1
clone_size: many
cdr3_nt: TGTGCCAGCAGCCAAGGCCGGGACAGGGCTTACAATGAGCAGTTCTTC
cdr3_aa: CASSQGRDRAYNEQFF

v_call: TRBV27
j_call: TRBJ1-1
d_call: .
clone_size: many
cdr3_nt: TGTGCCAGCAACACCCCAGGGAACACTGAAGCTTTCTTT
cdr3_aa: CASNTPGNTEAFF

v_call: TRBV27
j_call: TRBJ2-1
d_call: .
clone_size: many
cdr3_nt: TGTGCCAGCAGTTTATTAGGGCAGGTCAATGAGCAGTTCTTC
cdr3_aa: CASSLLGQVNEQFF

v_call: TRBV12-3/TRBV12-4
j_call: TRBJ1-5
d_call: .
clone_size: few
cdr3_nt: TGTGCCAGCAGCGCCAGGGAAAATCGGCCCCAGCATTTT
cdr3_aa: CASSARENRPQHF

v_call: TRBV5-1
j_call: TRBJ1-1
d_call: .
clone_size: .
cdr3_nt: TGCGCCAGCAGCTTGGGGGACGGTGAAGCTTTCTTT
cdr3_aa: CASSLGDGEAFF

v_call: TRBV9
j_call: TRBJ1-2
d_call: TRBD1
clone_size: .
cdr3_nt: TGTGCCAGCAGCGTCGCGGGGACAGTCTATGGCTACACCTTC
cdr3_aa: CASSVAGTVYGYTF

v_call: TRBV20-1
j_call: TRBJ2-1
d_call: .
clone_size: many
cdr3_nt: TGCAGTGCTAGCGTCGCCCCTTTAAACAATGAGCAGTTCTTC
cdr3_aa: CSASVAPLNNEQFF

v_call: TRBV7-3
j_call: TRBJ2-7
d_call: .
clone_size: .
cdr3_nt: TGTGCCAGCAGCTTAGGGCAGGCCAGCTCCTACGAGCAGTACTTC
cdr3_aa: CASSLGQASSYEQYF

v_call: TRBV7-2
j_call: TRBJ1-3
d_call: .
clone_size: few
cdr3_nt: TGTGCCAGCAGCTTATTACGAGGGGGAAACACCATATATTTT
cdr3_aa: CASSLLRGGNTIYF

v_call: TRBV20-1
j_call: TRBJ2-3
d_call: TRBD2
clone_size: many
cdr3_nt: TGCAGTGTAGGAGGCCCTAGCGGGAGACGAGATACGCAGTATTTT
cdr3_aa: CSVGGPSGRRDTQYF

v_call: TRBV11-1
j_call: TRBJ1-6
d_call: .
clone_size: many
cdr3_nt: TGTGCCAGCAGCAACCCATCCTTAGAGGGCCAAGGGAATTCACCCCTCCACTTT
cdr3_aa: CASSNPSLEGQGNSPLHF

v_call: TRBV27
j_call: TRBJ2-7
d_call: TRBD1
clone_size: .
cdr3_nt: TGTGCCAGCAGTTTAGCCCCCGGGACAGCATCCTACGAGCAGTACTTC
cdr3_aa: CASSLAPGTASYEQYF

v_call: TRBV16
j_call: TRBJ1-4
d_call: .
clone_size: .
cdr3_nt: TGTGCCAGCAGCCAATCGAAGGGGGGCCTAACTAATGAAAAACTGTTTTTT
cdr3_aa: CASSQSKGGLTNEKLFF

v_call: TRBV6-1
j_call: TRBJ1-1
d_call: .
clone_size: .
cdr3_nt: TGTGCCAGCAGCTCTCGTCGCACTGAAGCTTTCTTT
cdr3_aa: CASSSRRTEAFF

v_call: TRBV15
j_call: TRBJ1-5
d_call: .
clone_size: few
cdr3_nt: TGTGCCACCAGCAGAGTCTACGGAGGCAATCAGCCCCAGCATTTT
cdr3_aa: CATSRVYGGNQPQHF

v_call: TRBV7-2
j_call: TRBJ2-5
d_call: TRBD2
clone_size: .
cdr3_nt: TGTGCCAGCAGCCCCGGGATGGCGGGGGGAGAGACCCAGTACTTC
cdr3_aa: CASSPGMAGGETQYF

v_call: TRBV28
j_call: TRBJ1-6
d_call: .
clone_size: many
cdr3_nt: TGTGCCAGCACCCGGACAGCGTATAATTCACCCCTCCACTTT
cdr3_aa: CASTRTAYNSPLHF

v_call: TRBV20-1
j_call: TRBJ1-3
d_call: .
clone_size: .
cdr3_nt: TGCAGTGCTCGAGAGGTTGGGGCTGGAAACACCATATATTTT
cdr3_aa: CSAREVGAGNTIYF